This T cell receptor beta chain was obtained from a study of blood T cell repertoires in COVID-19 (dated by TCRdb to about 2020). General notes on the study: Samples covering the acute and convalescent phases of COVID-19 were provided by collaborators in the United States, Italy and Spain. HLA class I and class II types, where available, came from metadata supplied by the sample provider rather than from assay-based typing. The sample metadata nearly always contained a de-identified subject ID, COVID-19 status, age in years and sex. A freely available public database, intended as a resource for researchers studying the immune response to SARS-CoV-2, is where the repertoires were released. Samples were obtained from the ongoing ImmuneRACE study (first 160 participants) and from roughly 1,300 subjects provided by 6 global collaborators. The dataset comprised deeply sampled blood TCRbeta repertoires from subjects exposed to, actively infected with, or recovered from COVID-19. The material from the prospective study consisted of cDNA or gDNA derived from T cells, B-cell-depleted T cells, or PBMCs.

This clone is a singleton in its sample. The specificity of this receptor is unknown. No qualities accompany the bases; no much larger clone lies one base away. V lost 2 bases and J lost 3 bases, and the count of bases not matched to a germline gene is 13. The germline V gene supplies CDR1 MNHEY and CDR2 SVGEGT. The CDR3, from cysteine to phenylalanine, totals 17 residues. Just the 51-base CDR3 DNA is kept, in frame starting at base 1. Study-wide conclusions, independent of this receptor: Clinical and demographic metadata were provided uncurated, with the amount varying by source and participant.

The immunoSEQ Assay, a bias-controlled multiplex PCR, was used to amplify TCRbeta CDR3 regions from genomic DNA. Regarding the original processing steps: Within the assay, amplification of reference gene primers was used to estimate how many nucleated cells each sample contained. Sequence reads were collapsed and filtered to measure the absolute abundance of every unique TCRbeta CDR3 rearrangement. For each sample, productive Simpson clonality was calculated as the square root of Simpson's diversity index across productive rearrangements. TCRdb holds this immuneACCESS table with in-frame rearrangements only. Some clones are missing; in checked studies, unresolved V genes explain under half, and the rest has no known cause. V and J calls plus clone size are reproduced from that table; the DNA served to infer D and trimming. This sample is represented by 400,000 or so clones; around 90% of them were singletons. Jointly, the top ten make up 0.7% to 0.85% of the sample.

In Seattle, one collaborating source enrolled patients while the infection was active and tracked those patients longitudinally over the course of disease. Whole blood was collected in K2EDTA tubes by collaborating institutions according to the institutions' own protocols. For TCRbeta analysis, collaborators shipped samples as frozen whole blood, isolated PBMCs, or DNA extracted from either of those sample types. The chain is encoded by TRBV6-2 or TRBV6-3 joined to TRBJ2-7, with TRBD1 identical over 7 junction bases. This sequence was found in a man aged 18 to 29 with COVID-19, enrolled during active disease. The sequencing sample was made of peripheral blood. The CDR3 region reads CASSYGSTTGQFYEQYF. The DNA is as follows: TGTGCCAGCAGTTACGGGTCGACTACGGGACAGTTCTACGAGCAGTACTTC.